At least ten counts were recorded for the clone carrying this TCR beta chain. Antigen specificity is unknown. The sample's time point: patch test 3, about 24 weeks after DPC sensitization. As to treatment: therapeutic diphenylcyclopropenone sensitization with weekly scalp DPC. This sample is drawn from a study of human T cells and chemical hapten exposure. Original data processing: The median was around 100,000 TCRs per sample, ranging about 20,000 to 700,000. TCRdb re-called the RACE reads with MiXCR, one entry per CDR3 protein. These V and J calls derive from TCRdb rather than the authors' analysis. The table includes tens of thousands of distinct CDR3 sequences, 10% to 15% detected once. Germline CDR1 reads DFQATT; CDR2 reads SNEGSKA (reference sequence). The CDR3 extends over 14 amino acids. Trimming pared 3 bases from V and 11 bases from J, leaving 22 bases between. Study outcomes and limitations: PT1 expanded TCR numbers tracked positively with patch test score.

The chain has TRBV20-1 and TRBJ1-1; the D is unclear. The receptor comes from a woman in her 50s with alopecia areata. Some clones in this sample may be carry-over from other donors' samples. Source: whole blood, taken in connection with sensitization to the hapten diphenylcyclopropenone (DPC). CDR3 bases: TGCAGTGCTAGGGGAGGCCTTGAGCCAGCCTCTGCTTTCTTT. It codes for CSARGGLEPASAFF.